Listed below are T cell receptor beta chains from one sample, sequenced in a study of cytomegalovirus exposure and HLA in healthy donors. Here immunoSEQ multiplex PCR was the method, and the copy in TCRdb shows in-frame clones only, minus some. Among some 130,000 clones listed, around three quarters were seen once. What was sequenced was PBMCs. The receptors derive from a man aged 18 to 30 in good health and CMV-seronegative. Both conserved end residues are part of each CDR3. D genes are given only for firm matches. The listing skips clone size in some rows; elsewhere it reads once, few, many or a size class.

J: TRBJ2-1; V: TRBV15; D: TRBD2; size: -; CDR3: CATTASGGRAYNEQFF; DNA: TGTGCCACCACCGCTAGCGGGGGGCGAGCCTACAATGAGCAGTTCTTC
J: TRBJ1-1; V: TRBV7-2; D: TRBD1; size: -; CDR3: CASSLALLTGVSEAFF; DNA: TGTGCCAGCAGCTTAGCCCTTCTTACAGGGGTATCTGAAGCTTTCTTT
J: TRBJ2-7; V: TRBV29-1; D: TRBD1; size: -; CDR3: CSIRDRATYEQYF; DNA: TGCAGCATTCGGGACAGGGCGACCTACGAGCAGTACTTC
J: TRBJ1-2; V: TRBV19; D: -; size: -; CDR3: CASSIRGDYGYTF; DNA: TGTGCCAGTAGTATCAGGGGCGACTATGGCTACACCTTC
J: TRBJ2-1; V: TRBV7-8; D: -; size: -; CDR3: CASSLGQGYNEQFF; DNA: TGTGCCAGCAGCTTAGGGCAGGGCTACAATGAGCAGTTCTTC
J: TRBJ1-1; V: TRBV29-1; D: TRBD1; size: -; CDR3: CSVPGQGAEAFF; DNA: TGCAGCGTACCGGGACAGGGGGCTGAAGCTTTCTTT
J: TRBJ2-1; V: TRBV4-2; D: TRBD2; size: few; CDR3: CASSQDGTNPYNEQFF; DNA: TGTGCCAGCAGTCAGGACGGGACTAACCCGTACAATGAGCAGTTCTTC
J: TRBJ2-7; V: TRBV7-2; D: -; size: -; CDR3: CASSPPQGTAEQYF; DNA: TGTGCCAGCAGCCCACCTCAGGGAACCGCCGAGCAGTACTTC
J: TRBJ2-5; V: TRBV2; D: TRBD1; size: -; CDR3: CASSDTGVETQYF; DNA: TGTGCCAGCAGTGACACAGGGGTAGAGACCCAGTACTTC
J: TRBJ2-7; V: TRBV11-1; D: -; size: -; CDR3: CASSIRLSSYEQYF; DNA: TGTGCCAGCAGCATCCGTCTAAGCTCCTACGAGCAGTACTTC
J: TRBJ2-7; V: TRBV19; D: -; size: -; CDR3: CASSTNLRVGEQYF; DNA: TGTGCCAGTAGTACCAACCTCAGGGTAGGCGAGCAGTACTTC